These 26 T cell receptor beta chains came from one sample sequenced in a study of post-analysis software for immune sequencing data. General observations from the study: Patients used five TRBV segments, including TRBV5-6, TRBV5-1 and TRBV20-1, more often than controls.

No antigens are known for them. The library was made from cDNA and included unique molecular identifiers. Each CDR3 protein gets one entry after TCRdb re-called the PCR reads with MiXCR. Of approximately 690,000 distinct CDR3 sequences in the sample, 59% were seen once. The specimen sequenced was blood. The source of these receptors is a girl aged 2-15 years with multiple sclerosis.

The chain links TRBV5-1 to TRBJ2-1, with D tentatively TRBD2 (6 bases). The germline V and J ends were trimmed by 4 bases and 10 bases, with 21 bases remaining between them. Germline V gene data show CDR1 as SGHRS and CDR2 as YFSETQ. The CDR3 is made up of 15 amino acids. The CDR3 DNA is TGCGCCAGCAGCCCCTATCGACTAGATATCAAGGAGCAGTTCTTC. This encodes CASSPYRLDIKEQFF. The variable domain in full, with the rest retrieved from reference TRBV5-1 and TRBJ2-1, is KAGVTQTPRYLIKTRGQQVTLSCSPISGHRSVSWYQQTPGQGLQFLFEYFSETQRNKGNFPGRFSGRQFSNSRSEMNVSTLELGDSALYLCASSPYRLDIKEQFFGPGTRLTVL.

The chain joins TRBV7-9 to TRBJ1-2; D perhaps matches TRBD1 (5 bases). The CDR3 is made up of 16 amino acids. Deletions cut 5 bases from V and 0 bases from J, with 16 bases between. Germline assignment: CDR1 SEHNR and CDR2 FQNEAQ (reference sequence). CDR3 amino acids: CASSPPTTAANYGYTF. In DNA, the CDR3 is TGTGCCAGCAGCCCCCCAACGACAGCAGCTAACTATGGCTACACCTTC.

The chain employs TRBV18 and TRBJ1-6, with TRBD1 matching 10 bases. This CDR3 has 15 residues. The V segment lost 4 bases and the J segment 9 bases; nucleotides outside the gene matches: 6. From germline, CDR1 is KGHSH and CDR2 LQKENI. In DNA form, the CDR3 reads TGTGCCAGCTCACAAACCGGGACAGGGGTTTCACCCCTCCACTTT. This encodes CASSQTGTGVSPLHF. Supplemented by reference TRBV18 and TRBJ1-6, the full variable domain reads NAGVMQNPRHLVRRRGQEARLRCSPMKGHSHVYWYRQLPEEGLKFMVYLQKENIIDESGMPKERFSAEFPKEGPSILRIQQVVRGDSAAYFCASSQTGTGVSPLHFGNGTRLTVT.

This chain connects TRBV6-2 or TRBV6-3 to TRBJ1-5; D remains ambiguous. The J call is in doubt because the DNA end fits TRBJ2-3 better. This CDR3 spans 14 amino acids. Per germline, CDR1 MNHEY and CDR2 SVGEGT. The CDR3 DNA sequence: TGTGCCAGCAGCCCCCACGGGTACGATCAGGCCCAGTATTTT. It is translated as CASSPHGYDQAQYF.

This sequence joins TRBV6-6 and TRBJ2-4, with unresolved D. The V and J ends lost 5 bases and 8 bases respectively, with 16 bases between them. This CDR3 has 14 residues. CDR1 and CDR2 from the germline V gene are MNHNY and SVGAGI (reference sequence). For the CDR3, the DNA is TGTGCCAGCAGTCCAACCGGGCCTTCCCACATTCAGTACTTC. Protein product: CASSPTGPSHIQYF.

This chain joins TRBV7-2 and TRBJ2-3; D is uncertain. The CDR3 runs 14 residues. The germline V gene encodes CDR1 SGHTA and CDR2 FQGNSA. V was clipped by 2 bases and J by 6 bases, with 12 bases between them. The CDR3 nucleotides are TGTGCCAGCAGCTTATCTCCTTCGTCCGATACGCAGTATTTT. Encoded protein: CASSLSPSSDTQYF.

This chain connects TRBV29-1 to TRBJ2-1; D may be TRBD1 (5 bases). V was cut by 3 bases and J by 2 bases, with 8 bases left in between. CDR3 length: 13 amino acids. The germline CDR1 and CDR2 sequences are SQVTM and ANQGSEA. The CDR3 here is CSVETDTYNEQFF. The CDR3 DNA reads TGCAGCGTTGAGACAGATACCTACAATGAGCAGTTCTTC.

This chain joins TRBV5-1 and TRBJ2-7; 9 nucleotides line up with TRBD1. CDR3 size: 14 residues. CDR1 and CDR2 (germline): SGHRS, YFSETQ. The ends lost 7 bases at V and 2 bases at J; junction bases unmatched: 7. This CDR3 is CASHSGTGTYEQYF. The CDR3 DNA follows: TGCGCCAGCCATTCCGGGACAGGGACCTACGAGCAGTACTTC.

With respect to this clonotype: It may be a read error: a sequence one base away is much more abundant. J is TRBJ2-3 and V is TRBV6-5; the D gene is possibly TRBD2 (6 bases). Germline V gene sequence: CDR1 MNHEY, CDR2 SVGAGI. The CDR3 length is 16 residues. V lost 2 bases to trimming and J lost 4 bases, with 16 bases between them. DNA for the CDR3: TGTGCCAGCAGTTACCCGATGGGCGGGGCGGCAGATACGCAGTATTTT. It codes for CASSYPMGGAADTQYF.

The chain links TRBV20-1 to TRBJ2-2; 8 positions match TRBD1. The CDR3 is made up of 14 amino acids. Trimming removed 4 bases from V and 7 bases from J; junction bases left unmatched: 8. Germline CDR1 reads DFQATT; CDR2 reads SNEGSKA (reference sequence). CDR3 DNA sequence: TGCAGTGCTACCCGCTCAGGGGGCGGCGGGGAGCTGTTTTTT. Its translation is CSATRSGGGGELFF.

In its sample, this clonotype was seen a few times. The genes are TRBV27 and TRBJ2-7, with D hard to call. Looked up from germline, CDR1 is MNHEY and CDR2 is SMNVEV (reference sequence). Between the trimmed V and J ends, which lost 4 bases and 5 bases, there was a span of 15 bases. CDR3 length: 14 amino acids. DNA for the CDR3: TGTGCCAGCAGTTCGTCCCTCCGCCTTAACGAGCAGTACTTC. Protein product: CASSSSLRLNEQYF.

This rearrangement joins TRBV20-1 to TRBJ2-4; TRBD2 aligns across 11 bases. TRBJ2-7 matches the DNA end more closely, so the J call is doubtful. Germline V lookup: CDR1 DFQATT, CDR2 SNEGSKA (reference sequence). CDR3 size: 13 residues. The chain's CDR3 is CSVPGLAAYEQYF. Written as DNA, the CDR3 is TGCAGTGTCCCGGGACTAGCGGCCTACGAGCAGTACTTC.

The sample holds a few counts of this clonotype. The rearrangement joins TRBV29-1 to TRBJ2-7; D not certain. The CDR3 loop spans 14 amino acids. CDR1 SQVTM and CDR2 ANQGSEA come from the germline V gene. The V end lost 3 bases, the J end lost 2 bases, and 14 bases lay between the germline ends. In DNA, the CDR3 is TGCAGCGTTGAGGGTCGTGGGCTACCCTACGAGCAGTACTTC. Its protein product is CSVEGRGLPYEQYF.

There are a few counts of this clonotype. The chain is built from TRBV7-2 and TRBJ2-6; D is unclear. Trimming cost V 2 bases and J 0 bases, with 11 bases left between them. The CDR3 runs to 17 residues. From germline, CDR1 is SGHTA and CDR2 FQGNSA. CDR3 residues: CASSLNSGGSGANVLTF. CDR3 coding DNA: TGTGCCAGCAGCTTAAATTCCGGTGGCTCTGGGGCCAACGTCCTGACTTTC.

J is TRBJ1-2 and V is TRBV30, with no clear D. CDR1 and CDR2 from the germline V gene are GTSNPN and SVGIG (reference sequence). V was shortened by 5 bases and J by 6 bases, with 13 bases between the two germline ends. CDR3 length: 12 amino acids. CDR3 sequence (DNA): TGTGCCTGGTTCCGGACGTCTCATGGCTACACCTTC. Amino acid sequence: CAWFRTSHGYTF.

The chain couples TRBV29-1 to TRBJ2-7, with 11 bases that match TRBD1. The assigned J gene may be wrong: the sequence end matches TRBJ2-5 better. The germline V gene has CDR1 SQVTM and CDR2 ANQGSEA. The CDR3 consists of 15 residues. This CDR3 reads CSVDGPGQGEETQYF. The CDR3 region has the DNA TGCAGCGTTGACGGACCGGGACAGGGGGAAGAGACCCAGTACTTC.

The CDR3 is CATSDLSEQFF. In nucleotides, the CDR3 is TGTGCCACCAGTGATTTGAGTGAGCAGTTCTTC. V gene TRBV24-1 combines with J gene TRBJ2-1; D is uncertain. The CDR3 extends over 11 amino acids. V was cut by 0 bases and J by 9 bases, with 2 bases left in between. The germline V gene has CDR1 KGHDR and CDR2 SFDVKD.

V and J are TRBV3-1 and TRBJ2-5; 8 bases line up with TRBD2. CDR3 length equals 15 residues. V shed 3 bases and J 5 bases; nucleotides not matched to a gene: 8. Germline V gives CDR1 LGHDT, CDR2 YNNKEL (reference sequence). The CDR3: CASSQSAGGGETQYF. The CDR3 nucleotides read TGTGCCAGCAGCCAGAGCGCGGGGGGCGGGGAGACCCAGTACTTC.

The V call is TRBV7-9, the J call TRBJ2-5; 7 bases align to TRBD1. The J call could be wrong; TRBJ2-7 is a better fit for the DNA end. The CDR3 sequence is 19 residues long. Germline CDR1 and CDR2: SEHNR and FQNEAQ (reference sequence). CDR3 bases: TGTGCCAGCAGCTTAGGGTTCGGGCCAGGACAGGCCGGCTCCTACGAGCAGTACTTC. This encodes CASSLGFGPGQAGSYEQYF.

The chain joins TRBV30 to TRBJ2-6; TRBD1 matches 7 bases. The CDR3 has 17 residues. CDR1 is GTSNPN and CDR2 is SVGIG in the germline V gene (reference sequence). After removal of 4 bases from V and 0 bases from J, the junction contained 9 bases not matched to a gene. The CDR3 loop reads CAWNRQGPSSGANVLTF. CDR3 nucleotides: TGTGCCTGGAATCGACAGGGCCCCTCCTCTGGGGCCAACGTCCTGACTTTC.

In its sample, this clonotype was seen once. J is TRBJ2-7 and V is TRBV5-1; 7 nucleotides line up with TRBD2. The CDR3 is 15 residues long. Germline V gene data show CDR1 as SGHRS and CDR2 as YFSETQ. The V gene end was trimmed by 4 bases and the J gene end by 4 bases; junction bases not matched to a gene: 11. The CDR3: CASSGEGTPPYEQYF. The CDR3 DNA is TGCGCCAGCAGCGGGGAGGGGACCCCCCCTTACGAGCAGTACTTC. The full variable domain, with the rest looked up from reference TRBV5-1 and TRBJ2-7, is KAGVTQTPRYLIKTRGQQVTLSCSPISGHRSVSWYQQTPGQGLQFLFEYFSETQRNKGNFPGRFSGRQFSNSRSEMNVSTLELGDSALYLCASSGEGTPPYEQYFGPGTRLTVT.

This clonotype appeared once. V and J are TRBV28 and TRBJ1-1; D is possibly TRBD1 (6 bases). The CDR3 totals 14 residues. Per germline, CDR1 MDHEN and CDR2 SYDVKM. Trimming took off 3 bases at V and 4 bases at J, with 12 bases between the two ends. The CDR3 reads CASSLGGPATEAFF. The CDR3 DNA sequence: TGTGCCAGCAGTTTGGGGGGGCCGGCCACTGAAGCTTTCTTT.

CDR3: CSARVRTGNYGYTF. CDR3 in DNA: TGCAGTGCTAGAGTCCGGACAGGGAACTATGGCTACACCTTC. The chain employs TRBV20-1 and TRBJ1-2, with 8 bases aligning to TRBD1. V lost 1 base, J lost 2 bases, and 3 bases stayed unmatched. Germline assignment: CDR1 DFQATT and CDR2 SNEGSKA (reference sequence). The CDR3 consists of 14 residues.

J is TRBJ1-4 and V is TRBV3-1, with D unresolved. Trimming left V 0 bases short and J 5 bases short, with 7 bases between. Germline lookup yields CDR1 LGHDT and CDR2 YNNKEL (reference sequence). CDR3 length: 14 residues. CDR3 DNA: TGTGCCAGCAGCCAAGAAGGAGGGAATGAAAAACTGTTTTTT. This translates into CASSQEGGNEKLFF.

The chain recombines TRBV12-3 or TRBV12-4 with TRBJ1-1; D is perhaps TRBD1 (5 bases). This CDR3 spans 16 amino acids. V gave up 3 bases and J gave up 4 bases, with 18 bases separating them. Written as DNA, the CDR3 is TGTGCCAGCAGTTTGCGGGGGAGCGGTTGGAGCACTGAAGCTTTCTTT. Protein: CASSLRGSGWSTEAFF.

This chain connects TRBV29-1 to TRBJ2-7; 11 positions match TRBD2. The trim removed 7 bases at V and 6 bases at J, leaving 8 bases unmatched. Per germline, CDR1 SQVTM and CDR2 ANQGSEA. The CDR3 covers 13 residues. The CDR3 spells CSGSGRALGEQYF. Here the CDR3 DNA reads TGCAGCGGTAGCGGGAGGGCCCTGGGCGAGCAGTACTTC.